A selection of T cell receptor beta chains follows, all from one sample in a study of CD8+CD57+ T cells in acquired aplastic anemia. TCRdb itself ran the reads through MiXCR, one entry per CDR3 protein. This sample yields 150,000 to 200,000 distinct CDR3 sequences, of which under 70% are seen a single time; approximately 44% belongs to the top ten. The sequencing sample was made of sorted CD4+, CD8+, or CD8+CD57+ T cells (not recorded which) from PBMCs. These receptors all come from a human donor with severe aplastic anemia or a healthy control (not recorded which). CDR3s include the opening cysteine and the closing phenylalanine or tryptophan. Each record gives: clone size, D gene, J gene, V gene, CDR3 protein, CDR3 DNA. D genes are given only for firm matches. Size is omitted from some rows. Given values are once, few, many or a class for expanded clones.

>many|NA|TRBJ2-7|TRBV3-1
CASSQVIGEPEQYF
TGTGCCAGCAGCCAAGTCATTGGGGAGCCCGAGCAGTACTTC
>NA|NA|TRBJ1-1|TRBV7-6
CASSLRGVYTEAFF
TGTGCCAGCAGTTTGAGGGGAGTGTACACTGAAGCTTTCTTT
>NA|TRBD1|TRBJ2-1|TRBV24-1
CATSEHRGNYNEQFF
TGTGCCACCAGTGAACACAGGGGGAACTACAATGAGCAGTTCTTC
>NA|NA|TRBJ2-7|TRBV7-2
CASSLEAGWHEQYF
TGTGCCAGCAGCTTAGAAGCAGGGTGGCACGAGCAGTACTTC
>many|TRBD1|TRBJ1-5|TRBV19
CASRTGAVQPQHF
TGTGCCAGTAGGACAGGGGCTGTTCAGCCCCAGCATTTT
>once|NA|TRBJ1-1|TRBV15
CATSRDREVLNTEAFF
TGTGCCACCAGCAGAGATCGGGAGGTCCTGAACACTGAAGCTTTCTTT
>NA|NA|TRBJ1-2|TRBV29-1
CSVGVGQGANYGYTF
TGCAGCGTTGGGGTGGGGCAGGGAGCTAACTATGGCTACACCTTC
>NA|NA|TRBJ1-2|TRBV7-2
CASSSRQAYGYTF
TGTGCCAGCAGCTCTCGACAGGCATATGGCTACACCTTC
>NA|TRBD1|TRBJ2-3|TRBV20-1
CSAWDREEGTDTQYF
TGCAGTGCCTGGGACAGGGAAGAAGGCACAGATACGCAGTATTTT
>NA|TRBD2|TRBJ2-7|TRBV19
CASRGREVDEQYF
TGTGCCAGTAGGGGACGGGAGGTCGACGAGCAGTACTTC
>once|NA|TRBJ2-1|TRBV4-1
CASSQVVDEQFF
TGCGCCAGCAGCCAAGTAGTCGATGAGCAGTTCTTC
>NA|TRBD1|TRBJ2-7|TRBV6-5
CASSRGQGRYEQYF
TGTGCCAGCAGTAGGGGACAGGGCAGATACGAGCAGTACTTC
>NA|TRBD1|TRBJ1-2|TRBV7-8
CASSHTRTGSGYTF
TGTGCCAGCAGCCATACCCGGACAGGGTCTGGCTACACCTTC
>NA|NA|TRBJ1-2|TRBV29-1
CSVEVPRESYTF
TGCAGCGTTGAAGTCCCCAGGGAGAGCTACACCTTC
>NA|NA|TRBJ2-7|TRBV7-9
CASSLVGGDNTYEQYF
TGTGCCAGCAGCTTAGTTGGCGGGGACAATACCTACGAGCAGTACTTC
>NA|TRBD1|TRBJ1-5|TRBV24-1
CATSPDRGFSPQHF
TGTGCCACCAGCCCGGACAGGGGGTTTTCGCCCCAGCATTTT
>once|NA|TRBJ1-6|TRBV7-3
CASSSGGGLHF
TGTGCCAGCAGCTCCGGGGGAGGGCTCCACTTT
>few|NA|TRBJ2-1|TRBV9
CASSLQGSNEQFF
TGTGCCAGCAGCCTACAGGGATCCAATGAGCAGTTCTTC
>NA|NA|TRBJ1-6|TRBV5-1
CASSLVGGTDSPLHF
TGCGCCAGCAGCTTGGTGGGGGGGACGGATTCACCCCTCCACTTT
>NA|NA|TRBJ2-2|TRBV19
CASVRTDNTGELFF
TGTGCCAGCGTGAGGACAGACAACACCGGGGAGCTGTTTTTT
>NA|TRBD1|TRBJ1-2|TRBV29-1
CSDRTGPGYTF
TGCAGCGATCGGACAGGGCCTGGCTACACCTTC
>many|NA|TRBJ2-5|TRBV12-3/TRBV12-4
CASSRGGETQYF
TGTGCCAGCAGCCGAGGGGGGGAGACCCAGTACTTC
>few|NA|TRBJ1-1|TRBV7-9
CASSPTGTLNTEAFF
TGTGCCAGCAGCCCAACCGGGACACTGAACACTGAAGCTTTCTTT
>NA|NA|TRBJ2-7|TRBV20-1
CSAREGYEQYF
TGCAGTGCTAGGGAGGGCTACGAGCAGTACTTC
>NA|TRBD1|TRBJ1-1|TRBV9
CASSVGRTGAKNTEAFF
TGTGCCAGCAGCGTAGGCAGGACAGGGGCGAAGAACACTGAAGCTTTCTTT
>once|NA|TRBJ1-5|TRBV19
CASSIVSLLSNQPQHF
TGTGCCAGTAGTATTGTCAGTCTCCTTAGCAATCAGCCCCAGCATTTT
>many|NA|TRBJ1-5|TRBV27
CASSHRDSNQPQHF
TGTGCCAGCAGCCACAGGGATAGCAATCAGCCCCAGCATTTT
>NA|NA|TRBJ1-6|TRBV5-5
CASSPGRGALDNSPLHF
TGTGCCAGCAGCCCGGGCAGGGGTGCCCTAGATAATTCACCCCTCCACTTT
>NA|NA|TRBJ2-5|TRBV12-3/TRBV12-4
CASSWVGETQYF
TGTGCCAGCAGTTGGGTGGGAGAGACCCAGTACTTC
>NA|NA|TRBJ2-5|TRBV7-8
CASSLVESAGTQYF
TGTGCCAGCAGCTTGGTAGAGTCGGCGGGAACCCAGTACTTC
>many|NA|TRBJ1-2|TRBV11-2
CASTEAHYGYTF
TGTGCCAGCACAGAGGCACACTATGGCTACACCTTC
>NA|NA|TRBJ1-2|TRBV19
CASSIGTVPSYTF
TGTGCCAGTAGTATAGGGACCGTCCCCAGCTACACCTTC
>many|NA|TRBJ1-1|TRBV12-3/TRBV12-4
CASLFMTEAFF
TGTGCCAGCCTTTTCATGACTGAAGCTTTCTTT
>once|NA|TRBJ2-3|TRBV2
CASTITPTGHSADTQYF
TGTGCCAGCACCATCACCCCAACAGGGCATAGCGCAGATACGCAGTATTTT
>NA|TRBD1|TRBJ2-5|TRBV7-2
CASRSGTGLDPTQYF
TGTGCCAGCAGATCCGGGACAGGGTTGGATCCTACCCAGTACTTC
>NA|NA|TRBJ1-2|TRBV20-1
CSARPGELYGYTF
TGCAGTGCTAGACCGGGGGAACTCTATGGCTACACCTTC
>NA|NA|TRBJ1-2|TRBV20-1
CSARTTMANYGYTF
TGCAGTGCTAGAACTACTATGGCTAACTATGGCTACACCTTC
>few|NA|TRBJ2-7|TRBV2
CASSVGQYEQYF
TGTGCCAGCAGTGTAGGACAGTACGAGCAGTACTTC
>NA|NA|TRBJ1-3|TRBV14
CASSRSGNTIYF
TGTGCCAGCAGTAGATCTGGAAACACCATATATTTT
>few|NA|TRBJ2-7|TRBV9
CASSAMTRAYEQYF
TGTGCCAGCAGCGCCATGACTAGGGCCTACGAGCAGTACTTC
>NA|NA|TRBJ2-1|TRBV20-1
CSAGGRSKSYNEQFF
TGCAGTGCTGGAGGGAGGTCCAAATCCTACAATGAGCAGTTCTTC
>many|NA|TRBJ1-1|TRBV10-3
CAIRETGGVTEAFF
TGTGCCATCAGAGAAACAGGCGGGGTGACTGAAGCTTTCTTT
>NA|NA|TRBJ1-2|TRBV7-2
CASSGTGDTDGYTF
TGCGCCAGCAGCGGAACGGGAGACACCGACGGCTACACCTTC
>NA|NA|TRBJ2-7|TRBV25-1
CASGTRPGRDYEQYF
TGTGCCAGCGGAACCCGGCCGGGACGGGACTACGAGCAGTACTTC
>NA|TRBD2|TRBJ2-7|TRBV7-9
CASSESVSGGSYEQYF
TGTGCCAGCAGCGAATCAGTTAGCGGGGGGTCCTACGAGCAGTACTTC
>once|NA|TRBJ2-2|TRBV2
CASTGRDNTGELFF
TGTGCCAGTACAGGGAGGGATAACACCGGGGAGCTGTTTTTT
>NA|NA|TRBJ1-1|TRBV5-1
CASSSGLSEMNTEAFF
TGCGCCAGCAGCTCGGGACTCTCGGAGATGAACACTGAAGCTTTCTTT
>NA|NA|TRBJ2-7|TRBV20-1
CSPGPAIYEQYF
TGCAGTCCGGGACCGGCTATCTACGAGCAGTACTTC
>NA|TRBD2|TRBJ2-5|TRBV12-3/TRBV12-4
CASSLCLAGEETQYF
TGTGCCAGCAGTTTATGTCTAGCGGGGGAAGAGACCCAGTACTTC
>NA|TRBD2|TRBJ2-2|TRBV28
CASSLGLAGMTGELFF
TGTGCCAGCAGTTTAGGGCTAGCGGGTATGACCGGGGAGCTGTTTTTT
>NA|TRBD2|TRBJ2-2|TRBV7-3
CASSSETSGGRELFF
TGTGCCAGCAGCTCCGAGACTAGCGGGGGCCGGGAGCTGTTTTTT
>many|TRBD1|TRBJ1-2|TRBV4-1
CASSQVHPGGSGYTF
TGCGCCAGCAGCCAAGTGCATCCAGGGGGATCGGGCTACACCTTC
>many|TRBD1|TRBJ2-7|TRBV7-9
CASSSGQGWYEQYF
TGTGCCAGCAGCTCGGGACAGGGGTGGTACGAGCAGTACTTC
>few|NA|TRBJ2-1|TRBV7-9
CASSTPTSHFREQFF
TGTGCCAGCAGCACCCCGACTAGTCACTTCCGTGAGCAGTTCTTC
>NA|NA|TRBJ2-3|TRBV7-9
CASSLVTNTQYF
TGTGCCAGCAGTCTAGTCACCAATACGCAGTATTTT
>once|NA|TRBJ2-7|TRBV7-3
CASSQASSYEQYF
TGTGCCAGCAGTCAGGCTAGCTCCTACGAGCAGTACTTC
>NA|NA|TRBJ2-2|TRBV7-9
CASSSPDRELFF
TGTGCCAGCAGCTCGCCGGACAGGGAGCTGTTTTTT
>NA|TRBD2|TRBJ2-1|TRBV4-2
CASSQDGRERGYNEQFF
TGTGCCAGCAGCCAAGATGGGCGGGAGAGAGGCTACAATGAGCAGTTCTTC
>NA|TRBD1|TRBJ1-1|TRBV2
CASSGTGNTEALF
TGTGCCAGCAGTGGGACAGGGAACACTGAAGCTCTCTTT
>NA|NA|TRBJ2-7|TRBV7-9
CASSLVGRAHEQYF
TGTGCCAGCAGCTTAGTCGGCAGGGCCCACGAGCAGTACTTC